Listed below are T cell receptor beta chains from one sample, sequenced in a study of blood T cell repertoires in COVID-19. Profiling relied on immunoSEQ multiplex PCR, and the TCRdb table lists in-frame clones only, not all of them. This table has over 300,000 clones, approximately 84% appearing once. The sample comprised PBMCs or T cells enriched from blood (not recorded which). These TCRs come from a woman younger than 30 who had recovered from COVID-19. The CDR3 runs from the conserved cysteine through the conserved F or W. D genes are given only for firm matches. Rows give clone size only sometimes, using once, few, many, or a class for an expanded clone.

V gene	clone size	D gene	J gene	CDR3 protein	CDR3 DNA
TRBV6-5	NA	NA	TRBJ1-3	CASSPEMGTGNTIYF	TGTGCCAGCAGTCCCGAAATGGGCACTGGAAACACCATATATTTT
TRBV7-9	NA	NA	TRBJ2-5	CASSLEFRLRAQYF	TGTGCCAGCAGCTTAGAATTCAGACTCAGAGCCCAGTACTTC
TRBV27	NA	NA	TRBJ2-7	CASSSSGFSYEQYF	TGTGCCAGCAGTTCCTCCGGGTTCTCCTACGAGCAGTACTTC
TRBV28	NA	TRBD2	TRBJ2-7	CASSPSSEREGHYEQYF	TGTGCCAGCAGTCCCTCTTCGGAGCGGGAGGGCCACTACGAGCAGTACTTC
TRBV7-3	NA	TRBD2	TRBJ2-3	CASSAGLAGGADTQYF	TGTGCCAGCAGCGCCGGACTAGCGGGAGGGGCAGATACGCAGTATTTT
TRBV6-2/TRBV6-3	few	NA	TRBJ1-5	CASSPYREFQPQHF	TGTGCCAGCAGCCCATACAGGGAATTTCAGCCCCAGCATTTT
TRBV9	once	NA	TRBJ1-4	CASSVVGGNEKLFF	TGTGCCAGCAGCGTAGTGGGAGGGAATGAAAAACTGTTTTTT
TRBV2	NA	NA	TRBJ2-3	CASCGVTDTQYF	TGTGCCAGTTGCGGGGTCACAGATACGCAGTATTTT
TRBV11-2	NA	TRBD1	TRBJ1-4	CASSPQGQENEKLFF	TGTGCCAGCAGCCCCCAGGGACAGGAAAATGAAAAACTGTTTTTT
TRBV6-5	few	NA	TRBJ1-2	CASSYWATNGYTF	TGTGCCAGCAGTTACTGGGCTACAAATGGCTACACCTTC
TRBV19	NA	NA	TRBJ1-2	CASSPKQVPNYGYTF	TGTGCCAGTAGTCCTAAACAGGTACCGAACTATGGCTACACCTTC
TRBV5-4	NA	NA	TRBJ2-3	CASSLTGKGADTQYF	TGTGCCAGCAGCTTGACAGGGAAGGGCGCAGATACGCAGTATTTT
TRBV7-6	NA	NA	TRBJ1-1	CASSLEGAGTEAFF	TGTGCCAGCAGCTTAGAAGGGGCCGGCACTGAAGCTTTCTTT
TRBV12-5	NA	TRBD1	TRBJ1-2	CASGGGTDLTNYGYTF	TGTGCTAGTGGTGGCGGGACAGATCTGACTAACTATGGCTACACCTTC
TRBV6-1	NA	NA	TRBJ2-1	CASSVQGILNNNEQFF	TGTGCCAGCAGTGTACAGGGAATCTTGAACAATAATGAGCAGTTCTTC
TRBV2	NA	NA	TRBJ1-1	CASTLRTLNEAFF	TGTGCCAGCACCCTGAGGACTTTAAATGAAGCTTTCTTT
TRBV10-3	NA	TRBD2	TRBJ2-7	CAIGGGSSYEQYF	TGTGCCATCGGGGGGGGGTCCTCCTACGAGCAGTACTTC
TRBV5-1	NA	NA	TRBJ1-1	CASRTQVNTEAFF	TGCGCCAGCAGGACCCAGGTTAACACTGAAGCTTTCTTT
TRBV2	NA	NA	TRBJ1-5	CASEGDRGQPQHF	TGTGCCAGCGAGGGTGATCGGGGGCAGCCCCAGCATTTT
TRBV11-3	NA	TRBD1	TRBJ2-5	CASSLGSQGQGQETQYF	TGTGCCAGCAGCTTAGGTTCACAGGGACAGGGCCAAGAGACCCAGTACTTC
TRBV7-6	NA	NA	TRBJ1-4	CASSLTGNEKLFF	TGTGCCAGCAGCTTAACGGGGAATGAAAAACTGTTTTTT
TRBV2	NA	TRBD2	TRBJ2-1	CASKLAGHNEQFF	TGTGCCAGCAAACTAGCGGGTCACAATGAGCAGTTCTTC
TRBV28	NA	NA	TRBJ1-5	CASSLYVGLLIF	TGTGCCAGCAGTTTATATGTAGGACTTTTAATATTT
TRBV2	once	TRBD1	TRBJ1-6	CASKPGQGWNSPLHF	TGTGCCAGCAAACCGGGACAGGGTTGGAATTCACCCCTCCACTTT
TRBV28	NA	TRBD2	TRBJ2-1	CASSLTSGGRGEQFF	TGTGCCAGCAGTTTGACTAGCGGGGGCCGGGGTGAGCAGTTCTTC
TRBV12-3/TRBV12-4	NA	NA	TRBJ1-2	CASSLDMAYGYTF	TGTGCCAGCAGCCTTGACATGGCCTATGGCTACACCTTC
TRBV5-1	NA	NA	TRBJ1-2	CASSLERLDGYTF	TGCGCCAGCAGCTTGGAGCGCTTGGATGGCTACACCTTC
TRBV18	NA	NA	TRBJ2-5	CASSPSRDPYPETQYF	TGTGCCAGCTCACCCTCCAGGGATCCCTACCCAGAGACCCAGTACTTC
TRBV4-1	NA	NA	TRBJ1-5	CASSFGHYSNQPQHF	TGCGCCAGCAGCTTTGGACATTATAGCAATCAGCCCCAGCATTTT
TRBV29-1	NA	NA	TRBJ1-2	CSLGDVGYTF	TGCAGCTTAGGGGATGTTGGCTACACCTTC
TRBV4-1	NA	TRBD2	TRBJ2-5	CASSQVPGLAPETQYF	TGCGCCAGCAGCCAAGTTCCGGGACTAGCGCCAGAGACCCAGTACTTC
TRBV18	NA	NA	TRBJ1-2	CASSLLAIDTNYGYTF	TGTGCCAGCTCACTCCTTGCCATAGACACTAACTATGGCTACACCTTC
TRBV5-1	NA	NA	TRBJ2-1	CASRVGGDNEQFF	TGCGCCAGCAGGGTAGGCGGAGACAATGAGCAGTTCTTC
TRBV19	NA	NA	TRBJ1-1	CASSIQGGNTEAFF	TGTGCCAGTAGTATACAGGGAGGGAACACTGAAGCTTTCTTT
TRBV7-9	NA	TRBD2	TRBJ2-5	CASSFGGRDQYF	TGTGCCAGCAGCTTTGGCGGGAGGGACCAGTACTTC
TRBV4-1	once	NA	TRBJ1-1	CASSQDRARYTEAFF	TGCGCCAGCAGCCAAGATCGAGCCAGGTACACTGAAGCTTTCTTT
TRBV5-1	NA	TRBD1	TRBJ2-1	CASSLGTGAPREFF	TGCGCCAGCAGCTTAGGGACAGGGGCCCCCAGGGAGTTCTTC
TRBV2	once	NA	TRBJ1-4	CASREGEKLFF	TGTGCCAGCAGAGAGGGTGAAAAACTGTTTTTT
TRBV5-4	once	NA	TRBJ1-1	CASSSGVNTEAFF	TGTGCCAGCAGCTCAGGGGTGAACACTGAAGCTTTCTTT
TRBV2	NA	NA	TRBJ2-7	CASTGQIYEQYF	TGTGCCAGCACCGGACAGATCTACGAGCAGTACTTC
TRBV27	NA	NA	TRBJ1-1	CASSRGGWTEAFF	TGTGCCAGCAGTCGCGGGGGTTGGACTGAAGCTTTCTTT
TRBV28	NA	NA	TRBJ1-3	CASNQGPGGNTIYF	TGTGCCAGCAATCAGGGCCCAGGGGGAAACACCATATATTTT
TRBV7-9	NA	NA	TRBJ1-2	CASSTHGSPSGGYTF	TGTGCCAGCAGCACGCACGGGAGTCCCTCTGGTGGCTACACCTTC
TRBV6-5	NA	NA	TRBJ1-4	CASKNRAGGNEKLFF	TGTGCCAGCAAGAACAGGGCTGGAGGTAATGAAAAACTGTTTTTT
TRBV27	NA	TRBD1	TRBJ1-5	CASSSYPTGGLFSNQPQHF	TGTGCCAGCAGTTCATACCCTACAGGGGGCCTATTCAGCAATCAGCCCCAGCATTTT
TRBV2	NA	NA	TRBJ1-1	CASSDRNTEAFF	TGTGCCAGCAGTGACAGGAACACTGAAGCTTTCTTT
TRBV4-1	NA	NA	TRBJ1-1	CASSQGQMNTEAFF	TGCGCCAGCAGCCAAGGACAGATGAACACTGAAGCTTTCTTT
TRBV24-1	NA	NA	TRBJ1-1	CATSESRGVRTEAFF	TGTGCCACCAGTGAGTCCAGGGGAGTGAGGACTGAAGCTTTCTTT